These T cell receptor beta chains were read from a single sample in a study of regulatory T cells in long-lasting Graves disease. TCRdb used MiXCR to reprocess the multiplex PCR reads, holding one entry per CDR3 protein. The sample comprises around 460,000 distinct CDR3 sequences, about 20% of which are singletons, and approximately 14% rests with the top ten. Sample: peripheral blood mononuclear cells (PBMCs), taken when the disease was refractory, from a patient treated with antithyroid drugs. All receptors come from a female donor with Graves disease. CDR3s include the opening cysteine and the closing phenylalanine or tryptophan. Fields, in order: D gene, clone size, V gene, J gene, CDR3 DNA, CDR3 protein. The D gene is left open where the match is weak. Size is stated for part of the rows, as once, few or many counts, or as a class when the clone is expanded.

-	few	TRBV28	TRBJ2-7	TGTGCCAGCCGCGAGGGCCCCTACGAGCAGTACTTC	CASREGPYEQYF
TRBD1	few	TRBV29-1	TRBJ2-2	TGCAGCACCCGGAGACAGGGCGAAACCGGGGAGCTGTTTTTT	CSTRRQGETGELFF
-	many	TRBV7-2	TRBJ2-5	TGTGCCAGCAGCTCCCCCGTCCTGAAAGAGACCCAGTACTTC	CASSSPVLKETQYF
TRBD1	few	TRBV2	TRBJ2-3	TGTGCCAGCAGTCCAGACAGGGGGGACACAGATACGCAGTATTTT	CASSPDRGDTDTQYF
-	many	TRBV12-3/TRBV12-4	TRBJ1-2	TGTGCCAGCAGTTTCAACAGCCAGTATGGCTACACCTTC	CASSFNSQYGYTF
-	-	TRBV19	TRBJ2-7	TGTGCCAGTAGTATCCTGCTGGGGGGAGGCGAGCAGTACTTC	CASSILLGGGEQYF
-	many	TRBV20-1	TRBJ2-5	TGCAGTGCCACGCTAGCCCGGGAGACCCAGTACTTC	CSATLARETQYF
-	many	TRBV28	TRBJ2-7	TGTGCCAGCAGTTTGTACTTAGGGGTGCAGTACTTC	CASSLYLGVQYF
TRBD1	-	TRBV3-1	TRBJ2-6	TGTGCCAGCAGCCTTCTAGGGGGCGCAGGGGCCAACGTCCTGACTTTC	CASSLLGGAGANVLTF
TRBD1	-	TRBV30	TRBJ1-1	TGTGCCTGGGGTGTACAGGGGGACACAGAAGCTTTCTTT	CAWGVQGDTEAFF
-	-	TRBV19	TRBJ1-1	TGTGCCAGTATCGCCTCCCGAATGGTGAGTGAAGCTTTCTTT	CASIASRMVSEAFF
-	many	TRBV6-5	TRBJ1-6	TGTGCCAGCAGTTATGGGCCGAGCTCCTATAATTCACCCCTCCACTTT	CASSYGPSSYNSPLHF
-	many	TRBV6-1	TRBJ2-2	TGTGCCAGCAGTGAACGCAGTAACACCGGGGAGCTGTTTTTT	CASSERSNTGELFF
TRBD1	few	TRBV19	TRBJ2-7	TGTGCCAGTAGTATCGGGACAGGGACCTCCTACGAGCAGTACTTC	CASSIGTGTSYEQYF
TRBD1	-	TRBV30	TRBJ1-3	TGTGCCTGGAGTGCAGGGGACAGCTCTGGAAACACCATATATTTT	CAWSAGDSSGNTIYF
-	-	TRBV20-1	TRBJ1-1	TGCAGTGCTAGAGGCCCTGGGAGGTCCGGGCAGAACACTGAAGCTTTCTTT	CSARGPGRSGQNTEAFF
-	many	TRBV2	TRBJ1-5	TGTGCCAGCAGAGACGGGGGAGTTAGCCAGCCCCAGCATTTT	CASRDGGVSQPQHF
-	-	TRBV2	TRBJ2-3	TGTGCCAGCCCTCGGGGGTGGGGGGGCACAGATACGCAGTATTTT	CASPRGWGGTDTQYF
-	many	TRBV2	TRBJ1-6	TGTGCCAGCAGTGTGGACAGCTATAATTCACCCCTCCACTTT	CASSVDSYNSPLHF
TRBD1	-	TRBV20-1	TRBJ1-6	TGCAGTGCTAGAATTTGGGACAGGGACAATTCACCCCTCCACTTT	CSARIWDRDNSPLHF
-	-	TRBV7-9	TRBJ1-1	TGTGCCAGCAGCTTAGGGGCTGGGTTTTCGTCTGAAGCTTTCTTT	CASSLGAGFSSEAFF
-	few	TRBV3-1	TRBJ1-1	TGTGCCAGCACCCACACGGGTCGGAACACTGAAGCTTTCTTT	CASTHTGRNTEAFF
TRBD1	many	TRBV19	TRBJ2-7	TGTGCCAGTAGTATAACATTAAAGGGCCGGGACAGCAAATACTACGAGCAGTACTTC	CASSITLKGRDSKYYEQYF
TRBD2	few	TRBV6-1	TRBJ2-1	TGTGCCAGCAGACTAGCGGGAGTCGATGAGCAGTTCTTC	CASRLAGVDEQFF
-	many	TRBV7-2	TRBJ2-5	TGTGCCAGCAGCTCAGGGGTACTAGCAGGCCAAGAGACCCAGTACTTC	CASSSGVLAGQETQYF
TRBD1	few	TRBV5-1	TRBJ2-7	TGCGCCAGCAGGTCCCCGGGACAGACGTACGAGCAGTACTTC	CASRSPGQTYEQYF
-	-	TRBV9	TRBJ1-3	TGTGCCAGCACCAGGGGTCCGGAATCTGGAAACACCATATATTTT	CASTRGPESGNTIYF
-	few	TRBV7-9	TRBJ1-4	TGTGCCAGCAGCCCCGGGCGGGGGGCGGATGAAAAACTGTTTTTT	CASSPGRGADEKLFF
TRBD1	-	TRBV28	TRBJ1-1	TGTGCCAGCAGACTCGTACAGGGGTCCACTGAAGCTTTCTTT	CASRLVQGSTEAFF
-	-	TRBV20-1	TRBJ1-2	TGCAGTGCTAGAGATACCCGGGAACCTGGCTATGGCTACACCTTC	CSARDTREPGYGYTF
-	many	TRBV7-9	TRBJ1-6	TGTGCCAGCAGCTCAGGGTTCGGGAATTCACCCCTCCACTTT	CASSSGFGNSPLHF
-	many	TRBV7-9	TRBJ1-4	TGTGCCAGCAGCTTAGGAAGAGTAACGAATGAAAAACTGTTTTTT	CASSLGRVTNEKLFF
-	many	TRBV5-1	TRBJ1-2	TGCGCCAGCAGCTTGCCAGGACAGCTCTATGGCTACACCTTC	CASSLPGQLYGYTF
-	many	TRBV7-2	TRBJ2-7	TGTGCCAGCAGCCCCGGGACGGTACCTTACGAGCAGTACTTC	CASSPGTVPYEQYF
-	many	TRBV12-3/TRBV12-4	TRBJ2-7	TGTGCCAGCAGTCTCTTGGCCAGCCGCTCCTACGAGCAGTACTTC	CASSLLASRSYEQYF
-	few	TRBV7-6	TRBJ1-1	TGTGCCAGCAGCTTAGGTAAGCAGGGGAAGAGGACTGAAGCTTTCTTT	CASSLGKQGKRTEAFF
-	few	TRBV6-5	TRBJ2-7	TGTGCCAGCAGTTACTCGTGGTCAGGAGCCTCCTACGAGCAGTACTTC	CASSYSWSGASYEQYF
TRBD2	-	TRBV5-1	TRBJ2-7	TGCGCCAGCAGCCCCCTAGCGGGAGAGTTCTACGAGCAGTACTTC	CASSPLAGEFYEQYF
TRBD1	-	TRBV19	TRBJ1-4	TGTGCCAGTATGGACAGGGGCTCTCGAAAACTGTTTTTT	CASMDRGSRKLFF
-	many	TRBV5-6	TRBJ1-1	TGTGCCAGCAGCTTGATCCCAGGAGCCATGAACACTGAAGCTTTCTTT	CASSLIPGAMNTEAFF
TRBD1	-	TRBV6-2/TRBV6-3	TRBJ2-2	TGTGCCAGCAGTTACACGGACAGGAGGAACACCGGGGAGCTGTTTTTT	CASSYTDRRNTGELFF
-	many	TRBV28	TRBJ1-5	TGTGCCAGCAGTCTGCTATCTTGGGACAATCAGCCCCAGCATTTT	CASSLLSWDNQPQHF
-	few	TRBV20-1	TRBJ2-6	TGCAGTGCTTCACCCTCTGGGGCCAACGTCCTGACTTTC	CSASPSGANVLTF
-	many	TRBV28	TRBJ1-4	TGTGCCAGCGACACAGGGAACGAAAAACTGTTTTTT	CASDTGNEKLFF
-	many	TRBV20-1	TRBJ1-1	TGCAGTGCTAGCCGCCCAGGCTCGGGCCCTGAAGCTTTCTTT	CSASRPGSGPEAFF
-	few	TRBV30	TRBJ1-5	TGTGCCTGGGGGGGGATTTATAGCAATCAGCCCCAGCATTTT	CAWGGIYSNQPQHF
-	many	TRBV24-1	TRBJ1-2	TGTGCCACCAGTGATTTGGGGGGTGACGGCTACACCTTC	CATSDLGGDGYTF
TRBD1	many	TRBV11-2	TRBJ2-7	TGTGCCAGCAGCCCGGGCGAGGGGACAGGGGCGTACGAGCAGTACTTC	CASSPGEGTGAYEQYF
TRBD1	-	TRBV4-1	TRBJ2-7	TGCGCCAGCAGCCAATCCGGGACAGGGGTAGGCTACGAGCAGTACTTC	CASSQSGTGVGYEQYF
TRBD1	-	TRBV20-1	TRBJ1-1	TGCAGTGCCGCACAGGGGGGGAACACTGAAGCTTTCTTT	CSAAQGGNTEAFF
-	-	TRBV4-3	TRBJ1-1	TGCGCCAGCAGCCAAGCTGTGGGGCGGTTGAACACTGAAGCTTTCTTT	CASSQAVGRLNTEAFF
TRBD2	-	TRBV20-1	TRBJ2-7	TGCAGTGCCAAATCCGGGACTAGCGGTTACGAGCAGTACTTC	CSAKSGTSGYEQYF
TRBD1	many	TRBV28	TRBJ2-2	TGTGCCAGCAGTTTACCCGGGACAGGCCCCGGGGAGCTGTTTTTT	CASSLPGTGPGELFF